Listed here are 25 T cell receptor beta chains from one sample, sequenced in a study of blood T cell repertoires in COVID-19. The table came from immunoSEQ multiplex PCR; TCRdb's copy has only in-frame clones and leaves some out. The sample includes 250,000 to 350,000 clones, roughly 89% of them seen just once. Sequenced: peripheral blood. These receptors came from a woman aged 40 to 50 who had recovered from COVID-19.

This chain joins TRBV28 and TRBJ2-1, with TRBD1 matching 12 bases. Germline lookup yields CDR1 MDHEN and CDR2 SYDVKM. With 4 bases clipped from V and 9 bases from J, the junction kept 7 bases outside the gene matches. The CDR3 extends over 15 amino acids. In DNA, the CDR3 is TGTGCCAGCAGTTCCGGGACAGGGGGCATGAGTGAGCAGTTCTTC. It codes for CASSSGTGGMSEQFF.

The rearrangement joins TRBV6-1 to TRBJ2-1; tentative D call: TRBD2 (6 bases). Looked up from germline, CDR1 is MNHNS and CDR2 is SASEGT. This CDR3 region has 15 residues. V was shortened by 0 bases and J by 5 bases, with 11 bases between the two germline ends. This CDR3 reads CASSEAPLAHNEQFF. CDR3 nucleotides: TGTGCCAGCAGTGAAGCTCCACTAGCCCACAATGAGCAGTTCTTC.

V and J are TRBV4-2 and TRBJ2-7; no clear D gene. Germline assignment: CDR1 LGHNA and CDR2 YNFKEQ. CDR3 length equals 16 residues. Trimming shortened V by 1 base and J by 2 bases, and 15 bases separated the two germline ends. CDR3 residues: CASSQVLGSSTYEQYF. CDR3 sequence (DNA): TGTGCCAGCAGCCAAGTCTTGGGCAGTTCCACCTACGAGCAGTACTTC.

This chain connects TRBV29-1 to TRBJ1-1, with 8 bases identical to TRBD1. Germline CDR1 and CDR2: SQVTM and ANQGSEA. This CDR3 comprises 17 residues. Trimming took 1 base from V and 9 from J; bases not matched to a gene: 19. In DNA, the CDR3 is TGCAGCGTTGAAGGGCGCTATGGACAGGGAATCCGAGTTCAAGCTTTCTTT. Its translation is CSVEGRYGQGIRVQAFF.

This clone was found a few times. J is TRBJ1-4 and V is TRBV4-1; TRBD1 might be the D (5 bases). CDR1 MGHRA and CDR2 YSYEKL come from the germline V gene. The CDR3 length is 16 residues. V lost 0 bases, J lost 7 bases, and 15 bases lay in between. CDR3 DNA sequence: TGCGCCAGCAGCCAAGATCGCACGCGGGGGAGTGAAAAACTGTTTTTT. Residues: CASSQDRTRGSEKLFF.

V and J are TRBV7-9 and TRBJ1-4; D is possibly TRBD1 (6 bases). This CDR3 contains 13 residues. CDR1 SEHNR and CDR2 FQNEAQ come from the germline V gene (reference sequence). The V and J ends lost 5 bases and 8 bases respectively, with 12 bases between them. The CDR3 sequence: CASSPRGEEKLFF. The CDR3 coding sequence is TGTGCCAGCAGCCCCAGGGGAGAGGAAAAACTGTTTTTT.

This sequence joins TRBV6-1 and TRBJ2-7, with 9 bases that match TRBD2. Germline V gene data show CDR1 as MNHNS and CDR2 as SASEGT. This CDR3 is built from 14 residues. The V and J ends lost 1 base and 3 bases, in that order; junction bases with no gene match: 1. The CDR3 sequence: CASSEVAGVYEQYF. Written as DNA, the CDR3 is TGTGCCAGCAGTGAAGTAGCGGGAGTCTACGAGCAGTACTTC.

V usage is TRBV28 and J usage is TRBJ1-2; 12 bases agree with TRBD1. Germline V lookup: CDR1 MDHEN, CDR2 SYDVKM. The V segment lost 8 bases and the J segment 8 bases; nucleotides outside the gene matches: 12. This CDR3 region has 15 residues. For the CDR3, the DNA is TGTGCCAGCCAGGACCCGGGACAGGGGGCGCAAGGCTACACCTTC. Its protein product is CASQDPGQGAQGYTF.

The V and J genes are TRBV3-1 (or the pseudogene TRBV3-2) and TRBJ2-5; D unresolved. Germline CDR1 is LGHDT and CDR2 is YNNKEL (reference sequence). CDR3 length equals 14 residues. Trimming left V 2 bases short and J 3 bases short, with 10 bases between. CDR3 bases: TGTGCCAGCAGCCAACGAGGTTGGGAAGAGACCCAGTACTTC. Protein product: CASSQRGWEETQYF.

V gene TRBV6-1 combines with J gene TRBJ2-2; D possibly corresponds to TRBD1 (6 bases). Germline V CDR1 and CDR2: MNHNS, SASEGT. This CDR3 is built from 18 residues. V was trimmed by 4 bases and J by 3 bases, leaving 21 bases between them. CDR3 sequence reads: CASSGPNTLTGHTGELFF. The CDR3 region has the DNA TGTGCCAGCAGTGGCCCCAATACCCTAACAGGGCACACCGGGGAGCTGTTTTTT.

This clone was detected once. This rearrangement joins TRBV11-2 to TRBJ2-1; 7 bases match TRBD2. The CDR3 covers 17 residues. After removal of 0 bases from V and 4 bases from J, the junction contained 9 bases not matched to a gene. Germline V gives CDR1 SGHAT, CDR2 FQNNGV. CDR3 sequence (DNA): TGTGCCAGCAGCTTAGATTTCGCGGGAGCGGCTTACAATGAGCAGTTCTTC. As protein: CASSLDFAGAAYNEQFF. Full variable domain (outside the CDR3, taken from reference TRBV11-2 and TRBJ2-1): EAGVAQSPRYKIIEKRQSVAFWCNPISGHATLYWYQQILGQGPKLLIQFQNNGVVDDSQLPKDRFSAERLKGVDSTLKIQPAKLEDSAVYLCASSLDFAGAAYNEQFFGPGTRLTVL.

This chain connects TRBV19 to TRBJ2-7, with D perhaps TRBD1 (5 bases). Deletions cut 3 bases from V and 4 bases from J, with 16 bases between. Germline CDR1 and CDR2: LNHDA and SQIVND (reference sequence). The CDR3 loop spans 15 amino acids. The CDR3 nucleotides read TGTGCCAGTAGTATGGGGCAGGTGGGTAGTTACGAGCAGTACTTC. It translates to CASSMGQVGSYEQYF.

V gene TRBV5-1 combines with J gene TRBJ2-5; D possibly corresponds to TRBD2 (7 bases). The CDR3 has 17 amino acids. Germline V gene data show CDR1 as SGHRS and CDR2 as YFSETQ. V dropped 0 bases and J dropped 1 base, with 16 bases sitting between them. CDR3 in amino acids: CASSLVGQGTIQETQYF. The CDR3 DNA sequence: TGCGCCAGCAGCTTGGTGGGGCAGGGGACTATCCAAGAGACCCAGTACTTC.

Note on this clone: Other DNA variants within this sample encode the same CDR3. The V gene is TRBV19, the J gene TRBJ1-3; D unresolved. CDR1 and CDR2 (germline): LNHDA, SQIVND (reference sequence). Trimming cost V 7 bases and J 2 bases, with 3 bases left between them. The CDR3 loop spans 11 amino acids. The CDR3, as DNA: TGTGCCAGTACCGCTGGAAACACCATATATTTT. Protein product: CASTAGNTIYF. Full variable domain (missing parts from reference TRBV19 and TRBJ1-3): DGGITQSPKYLFRKEGQNVTLSCEQNLNHDAMYWYRQDPGQGLRLIYYSQIVNDFQKGDIAEGYSVSREKKESFPLTVTSAQKNPTAFYLCASTAGNTIYFGEGSWLTVV.

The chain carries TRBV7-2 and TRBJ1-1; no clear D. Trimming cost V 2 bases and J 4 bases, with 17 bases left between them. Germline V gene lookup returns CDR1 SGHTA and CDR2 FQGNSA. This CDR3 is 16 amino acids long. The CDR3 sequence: CASSLYMSLEGTEAFF. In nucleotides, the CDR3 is TGTGCCAGCAGCTTATACATGTCCCTCGAGGGCACTGAAGCTTTCTTT.

CDR3 in amino acids: CASSTRDRGVGYTF. CDR3 sequence (DNA): TGTGCCAGCAGCACAAGGGACAGGGGGGTTGGCTACACCTTC. The V gene is TRBV9, the J gene TRBJ1-2; 11 bases are a match to TRBD1. Germline CDR1 SGDLS, CDR2 YYNGEE. V lost 4 bases to trimming and J lost 7 bases; unmatched junction nucleotides: 6. The CDR3 contains 14 residues.

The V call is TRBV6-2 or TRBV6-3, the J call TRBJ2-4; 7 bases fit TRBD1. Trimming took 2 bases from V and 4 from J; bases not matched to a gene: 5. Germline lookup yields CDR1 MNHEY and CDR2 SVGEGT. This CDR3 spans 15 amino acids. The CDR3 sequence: CASSYQGTEKNIQYF. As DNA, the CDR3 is TGTGCCAGCAGTTACCAGGGGACAGAGAAAAACATTCAGTACTTC.

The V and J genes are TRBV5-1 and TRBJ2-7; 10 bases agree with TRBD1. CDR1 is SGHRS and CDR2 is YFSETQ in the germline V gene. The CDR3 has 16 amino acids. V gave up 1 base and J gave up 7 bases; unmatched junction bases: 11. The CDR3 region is CASSLTLDRGAEEQYF. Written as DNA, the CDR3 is TGCGCCAGCAGCTTGACCTTGGACAGGGGGGCGGAGGAGCAGTACTTC.

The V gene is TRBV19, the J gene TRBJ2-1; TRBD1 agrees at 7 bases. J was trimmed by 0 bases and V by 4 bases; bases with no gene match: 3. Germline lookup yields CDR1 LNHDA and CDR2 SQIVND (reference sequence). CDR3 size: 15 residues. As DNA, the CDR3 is TGTGCCAGTAGTAACAGGGGAAGCTCCTACAATGAGCAGTTCTTC. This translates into CASSNRGSSYNEQFF.

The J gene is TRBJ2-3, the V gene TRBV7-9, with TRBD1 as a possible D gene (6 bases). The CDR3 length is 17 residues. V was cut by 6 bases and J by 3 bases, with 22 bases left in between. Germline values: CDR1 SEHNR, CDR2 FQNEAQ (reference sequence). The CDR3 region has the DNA TGTGCCAGCAGGGGATCGGACAGAAATTTCAGAACAGATACGCAGTATTTT. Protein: CASRGSDRNFRTDTQYF.

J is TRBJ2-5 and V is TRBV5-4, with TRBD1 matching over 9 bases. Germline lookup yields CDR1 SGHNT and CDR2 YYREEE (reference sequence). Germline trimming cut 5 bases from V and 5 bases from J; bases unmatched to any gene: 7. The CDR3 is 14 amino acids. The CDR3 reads CASRNRDREETQYF. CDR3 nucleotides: TGTGCCAGCAGAAACCGGGACAGGGAGGAGACCCAGTACTTC.

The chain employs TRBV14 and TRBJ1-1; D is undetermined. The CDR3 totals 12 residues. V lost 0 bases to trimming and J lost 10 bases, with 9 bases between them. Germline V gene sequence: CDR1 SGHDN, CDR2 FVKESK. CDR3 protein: CASSQDSGRAFF. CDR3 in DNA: TGTGCCAGCAGCCAAGATTCCGGGAGAGCTTTCTTT.

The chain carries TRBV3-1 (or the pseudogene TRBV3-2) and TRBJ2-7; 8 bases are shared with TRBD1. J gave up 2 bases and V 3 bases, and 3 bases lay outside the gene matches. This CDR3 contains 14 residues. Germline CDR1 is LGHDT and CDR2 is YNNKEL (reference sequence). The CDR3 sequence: CASSHEGQAYEQYF. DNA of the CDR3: TGTGCCAGCAGCCACGAGGGACAGGCCTACGAGCAGTACTTC.

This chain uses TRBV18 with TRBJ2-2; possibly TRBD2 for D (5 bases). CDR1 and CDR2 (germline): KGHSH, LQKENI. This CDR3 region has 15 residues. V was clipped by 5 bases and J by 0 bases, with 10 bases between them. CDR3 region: CASSSGLTNTGELFF. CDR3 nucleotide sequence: TGTGCCAGCTCATCTGGACTGACGAACACCGGGGAGCTGTTTTTT.

The CDR3 reads CASSVADQPQHF. In DNA form, the CDR3 reads TGTGCCAGCAGTGTCGCGGATCAGCCCCAGCATTTT. The chain links TRBV25-1 to TRBJ1-5, with D uncertain. The V gene lost 4 bases and the J gene lost 5 bases, with 6 bases spanning the gap. CDR1 is MGHDK, CDR2 SYGVNS, per germline. CDR3 size: 12 residues.